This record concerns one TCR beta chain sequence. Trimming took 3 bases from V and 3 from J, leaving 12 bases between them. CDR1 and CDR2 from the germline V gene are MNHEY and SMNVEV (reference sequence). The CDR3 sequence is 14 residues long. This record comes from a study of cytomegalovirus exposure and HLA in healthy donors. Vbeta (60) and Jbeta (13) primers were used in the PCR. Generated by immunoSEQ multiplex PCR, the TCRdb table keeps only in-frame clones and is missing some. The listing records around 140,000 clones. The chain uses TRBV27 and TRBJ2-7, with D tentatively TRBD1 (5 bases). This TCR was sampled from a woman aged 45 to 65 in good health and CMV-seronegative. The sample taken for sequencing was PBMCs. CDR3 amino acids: CASSFVQADYEQYF. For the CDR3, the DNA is TGTGCCAGCAGTTTTGTACAGGCCGACTACGAGCAGTACTTC.